These T cell receptor beta chains were read from a single sample in a study of blood T cells in healthy people across ages. TCRdb independently ran MiXCR on the 5' RACE reads; one entry per CDR3 protein. The sample has fewer than 2,000,000 distinct CDR3 sequences; roughly a third are singletons. Sequencing input: blood. These receptors were taken from a woman in her 30s in good health. Each CDR3 is given with its conserved first and last residue. A D gene is named only where the DNA matches it firmly. Clone size is stated in some rows and not others, as once, few, many or a class when expanded.

v_call	j_call	d_call	clone_size	cdr3_aa	cdr3_nt
TRBV9	TRBJ1-5	-	once	CASSPGTTPINQPQHF	TGTGCCAGCAGCCCGGGCACCACCCCGATCAATCAGCCCCAGCATTTT
TRBV7-3	TRBJ2-3	TRBD2	-	CASSPTGGGGADTQYF	TGTGCCAGCAGCCCAACCGGGGGCGGGGGGGCAGATACGCAGTATTTT
TRBV12-3/TRBV12-4	TRBJ2-2	-	-	CAGSLGGGAGELFF	TGTGCCGGCAGTTTAGGAGGGGGAGCCGGGGAGCTGTTTTTT
TRBV7-2	TRBJ2-5	TRBD2	-	CASSYQRGAQETQYF	TGTGCCAGCAGCTACCAGCGGGGGGCGCAAGAGACCCAGTACTTC
TRBV12-3/TRBV12-4	TRBJ1-2	-	few	CASSLGDIYGYTF	TGTGCCAGCAGTTTAGGGGACATCTATGGCTACACCTTC
TRBV5-5	TRBJ1-2	-	-	CASSSYFRSHNYGYTF	TGTGCCAGCAGCTCATATTTTCGGTCCCATAACTATGGCTACACCTTC
TRBV12-3/TRBV12-4	TRBJ2-1	-	-	CATSWRNYNEQFF	TGTGCCACCAGCTGGCGGAACTACAATGAGCAGTTCTTC
TRBV6-1	TRBJ2-1	TRBD1	-	CASSVVQGARDEQFF	TGTGCCAGCAGTGTGGTACAGGGGGCGCGGGATGAGCAGTTCTTC
TRBV5-1	TRBJ1-6	-	-	CASRQENSPLHF	TGCGCCAGCAGACAGGAGAATTCACCCCTCCACTTT
TRBV6-1	TRBJ2-7	TRBD1	-	CARPGQGAHEQYF	TGTGCTAGACCGGGACAGGGGGCCCACGAGCAGTACTTC
TRBV30	TRBJ2-7	TRBD2	few	CAWGLAGGLYEQYF	TGTGCCTGGGGCTTAGCGGGAGGCCTCTACGAGCAGTACTTC
TRBV2	TRBJ2-5	TRBD1	few	CASNEDREIQETQYF	TGTGCCAGCAACGAGGACAGGGAAATCCAAGAGACCCAGTACTTC
TRBV18	TRBJ2-7	-	few	CASSPERDGVTYEQYF	TGTGCCAGCTCACCGGAGAGGGACGGGGTGACCTACGAGCAGTACTTC
TRBV3-1	TRBJ2-3	-	-	CASSNSAFGTDTQYF	TGTGCCAGCAGCAACTCAGCCTTCGGCACAGATACGCAGTATTTT
TRBV5-1	TRBJ2-5	TRBD2	-	CASSPGLAGGRYQETQYF	TGCGCCAGCAGCCCCGGACTAGCGGGGGGTCGGTACCAAGAGACCCAGTACTTC
TRBV5-1	TRBJ2-7	-	-	CASGRGNYEQYF	TGCGCCAGCGGTCGCGGGAACTACGAGCAGTACTTC
TRBV30	TRBJ2-6	-	-	CAHQSGANVLTF	TGTGCCCACCAGTCTGGGGCCAACGTCCTGACTTTC
TRBV20-1	TRBJ2-5	TRBD1	few	CSAGGQGGETQYF	TGCAGTGCTGGGGGACAGGGAGGAGAGACCCAGTACTTC
TRBV10-3	TRBJ1-5	TRBD1	-	CAISEGTEGTPQHF	TGTGCCATCAGTGAGGGGACAGAGGGTACGCCCCAGCATTTT
TRBV11-2	TRBJ2-1	-	-	CASSSRYSSYNEQFF	TGTGCCAGCAGCTCGAGATACTCCTCCTACAATGAGCAGTTCTTC
TRBV27	TRBJ1-2	TRBD1	few	CASRGFQDRGNYGYTF	TGTGCCAGCAGGGGATTTCAGGACAGGGGAAACTATGGCTACACCTTC
TRBV5-6	TRBJ2-7	-	few	CASSLVSAYEQYF	TGTGCCAGCAGCTTGGTCAGTGCCTACGAGCAGTACTTC
TRBV28	TRBJ2-7	-	-	CASSTGSQYEQYF	TGTGCCAGCAGTACAGGGTCACAGTACGAGCAGTACTTC
TRBV20-1	TRBJ1-1	TRBD1	-	CSAYGTAAEAFF	TGCAGTGCCTACGGGACAGCAGCTGAAGCTTTCTTT
TRBV30	TRBJ2-7	TRBD2	-	CAWAQGLASEQYF	TGTGCCTGGGCCCAGGGACTAGCGAGCGAGCAGTACTTC
TRBV27	TRBJ2-3	-	few	CASSLLADLTDTQYF	TGTGCCAGCAGCCTACTAGCAGACCTCACAGATACGCAGTATTTT
TRBV5-1	TRBJ1-1	-	-	CASSLVRSQSTEAFF	TGCGCCAGCAGCTTGGTTCGATCCCAAAGCACTGAAGCTTTCTTT
TRBV4-2	TRBJ2-3	-	many	CASSPLTRGITDTQYF	TGTGCCAGCAGCCCCTTGACTAGGGGGATCACAGATACGCAGTATTTT
TRBV3-1	TRBJ1-2	-	few	CASSQERRGYGYTF	TGTGCCAGCAGCCAAGAGAGGAGAGGCTATGGCTACACCTTC